The entry that follows covers one T cell receptor beta chain sequence. Germline CDR1 reads LGHNA; CDR2 reads YNFKEQ. The V end was cut by 4 bases, the J end by 0 bases, with 6 bases between. The CDR3 covers 13 residues. Libraries were prepared by immunoSEQ multiplex PCR; TCRdb keeps only in-frame clonotypes and omits some of them. The sample carries 110,000 or so clones, about 82% recorded once. This record belongs to a study of T cell responses to AZD1222 COVID-19 vaccine. This clonotype was sampled from an adult in good health. This material consisted of peripheral blood, taken on day 0 of AZD1222 vaccination. The chain couples TRBV4-2 to TRBJ1-1; no clear D gene. The DNA of the CDR3 is TGTGCCAGCAGCCTTCGCATGAACACTGAAGCTTTCTTT. Translated: CASSLRMNTEAFF.